This TCR beta chain was profiled in a study of regulatory T cells in long-lasting Graves disease. General observations from the study: Clonotypes that were public and shared totalled about 2,500 in persistent patients versus about 1,000 in new patients. Persistent Graves' patients showed reduced TCR diversity versus newly diagnosed patients. Repertoires from persistent disease leaned toward TRBV28, TRBJ1-2 and TRBJ2-5.

Documented time point: newly diagnosed GD, antithyroid drugs for less than 3 months. PBMC RNA served as the TCR library source. This clonotype appeared a few times. Its antigen remains unknown. A much larger clone lies a single base off, so this may be a read error. To make TCR beta libraries, researchers used iRepertoire HTBI primers and Arm-PCR of CDR3 regions. TCRdb reprocessed the multiplex PCR reads via MiXCR and lists one record per CDR3 protein. The sample yields approximately 480,000 distinct CDR3 sequences, 15% to 20% seen once. The V gene lost 4 bases and the J gene lost 5 bases, with 11 bases spanning the gap. From germline, CDR1 is KGHSH and CDR2 LQKENI. CDR3 size: 13 residues. These records were also assigned to another study, of T cells in Graves' hyperthyroidism and ophthalmopathy. According to that study: The authors' 13 V-J model separated ophthalmopathy from stable hyperthyroidism.

The V and J genes are TRBV18 and TRBJ2-5, with a weak D call TRBD2 (5 bases). This receptor was obtained from a man aged 40-50 years with Graves disease. Sequencing was performed on peripheral blood mononuclear cells (PBMCs), taken at new diagnosis, from a patient treated with antithyroid drugs. The CDR3 DNA reads as TGTGCCAGCTCACTCCGGGGAGACGAGACCCAGTACTTC. This gives the protein CASSLRGDETQYF.